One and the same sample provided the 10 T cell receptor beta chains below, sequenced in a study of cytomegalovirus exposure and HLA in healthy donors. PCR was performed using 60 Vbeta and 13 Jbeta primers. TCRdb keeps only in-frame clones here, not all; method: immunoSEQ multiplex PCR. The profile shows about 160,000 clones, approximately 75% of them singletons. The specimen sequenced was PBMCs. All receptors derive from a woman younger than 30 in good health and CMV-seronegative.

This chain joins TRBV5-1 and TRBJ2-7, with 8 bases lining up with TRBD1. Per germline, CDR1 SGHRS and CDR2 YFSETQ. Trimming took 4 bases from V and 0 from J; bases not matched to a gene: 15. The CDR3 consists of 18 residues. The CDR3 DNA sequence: TGCGCCAGCAGCCCTTCTACCACGGCAGGGGGCGGCTCCTACGAGCAGTACTTC. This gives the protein CASSPSTTAGGGSYEQYF. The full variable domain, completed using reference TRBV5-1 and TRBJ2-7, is KAGVTQTPRYLIKTRGQQVTLSCSPISGHRSVSWYQQTPGQGLQFLFEYFSETQRNKGNFPGRFSGRQFSNSRSEMNVSTLELGDSALYLCASSPSTTAGGGSYEQYFGPGTRLTVT.

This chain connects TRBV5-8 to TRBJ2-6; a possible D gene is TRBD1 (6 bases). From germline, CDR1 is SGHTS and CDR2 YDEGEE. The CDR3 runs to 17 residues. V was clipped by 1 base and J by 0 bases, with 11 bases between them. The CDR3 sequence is CASSLTEGHSGANVLTF. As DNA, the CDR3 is TGTGCCAGCAGCTTGACTGAGGGACACTCTGGGGCCAACGTCCTGACTTTC.

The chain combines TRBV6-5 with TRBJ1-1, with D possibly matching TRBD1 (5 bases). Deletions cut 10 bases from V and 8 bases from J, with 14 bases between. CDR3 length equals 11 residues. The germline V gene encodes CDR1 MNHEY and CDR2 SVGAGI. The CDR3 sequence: CATTQGTEAFF. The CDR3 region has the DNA TGTGCCACCACCCAGGGTACAGAAGCTTTCTTT.

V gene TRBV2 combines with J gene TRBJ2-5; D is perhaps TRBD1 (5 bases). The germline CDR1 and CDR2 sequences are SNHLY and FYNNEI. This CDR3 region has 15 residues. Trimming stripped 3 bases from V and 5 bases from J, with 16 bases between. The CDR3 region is CASSESGNLYETQYF. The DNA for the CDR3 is TGTGCCAGCAGTGAGTCAGGGAACTTGTACGAGACCCAGTACTTC.

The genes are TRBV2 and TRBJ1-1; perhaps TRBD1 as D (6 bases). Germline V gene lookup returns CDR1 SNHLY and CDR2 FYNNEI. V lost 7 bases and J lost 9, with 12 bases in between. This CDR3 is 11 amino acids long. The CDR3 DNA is TGTGCCAGCAACCCCGACAGGAAAGCTTTCTTT. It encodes CASNPDRKAFF.

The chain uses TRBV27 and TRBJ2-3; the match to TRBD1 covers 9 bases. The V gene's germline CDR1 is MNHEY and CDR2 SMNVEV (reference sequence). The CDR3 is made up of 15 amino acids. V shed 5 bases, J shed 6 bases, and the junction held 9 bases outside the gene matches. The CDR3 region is CASSTRTGAVDTQYF. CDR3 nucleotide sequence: TGTGCCAGCAGTACTAGGACAGGGGCCGTGGATACGCAGTATTTT.

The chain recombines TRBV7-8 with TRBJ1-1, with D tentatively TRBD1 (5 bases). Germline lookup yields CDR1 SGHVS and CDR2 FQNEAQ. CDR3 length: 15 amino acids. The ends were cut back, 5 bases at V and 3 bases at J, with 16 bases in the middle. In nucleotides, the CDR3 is TGTGCCAGCAGCGCGTCGTGGAGGGGAGACACTGAAGCTTTCTTT. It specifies CASSASWRGDTEAFF. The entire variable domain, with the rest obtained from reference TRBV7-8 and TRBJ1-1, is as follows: GAGVSQSPRYKVAKRGQDVALRCDPISGHVSLFWYQQALGQGPEFLTYFQNEAQLDKSGLPSDRFFAERPEGSVSTLKIQRTQQEDSAVYLCASSASWRGDTEAFFGQGTRLTVV.

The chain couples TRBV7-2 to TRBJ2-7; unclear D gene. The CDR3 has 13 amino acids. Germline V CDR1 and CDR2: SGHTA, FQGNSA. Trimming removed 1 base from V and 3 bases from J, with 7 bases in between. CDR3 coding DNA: TGTGCCAGCAGCTTAGGGCAGGACTACGAGCAGTACTTC. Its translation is CASSLGQDYEQYF.

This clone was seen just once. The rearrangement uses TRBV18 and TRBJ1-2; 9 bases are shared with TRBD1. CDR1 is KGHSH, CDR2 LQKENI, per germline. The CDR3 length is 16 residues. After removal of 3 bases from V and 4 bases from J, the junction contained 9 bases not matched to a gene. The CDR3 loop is CASSPGGDRALYGYTF. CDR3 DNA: TGTGCCAGCTCACCCGGAGGGGACAGGGCCCTCTATGGCTACACCTTC.

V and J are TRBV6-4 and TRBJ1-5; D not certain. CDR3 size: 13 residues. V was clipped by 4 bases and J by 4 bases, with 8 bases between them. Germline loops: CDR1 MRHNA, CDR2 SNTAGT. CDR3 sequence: CASSVQQNQPQHF. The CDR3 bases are TGTGCCAGCAGTGTACAGCAGAATCAGCCCCAGCATTTT.